The entry below gives a single T cell receptor beta chain sequence along with its context. Antigen specificity is unknown. The data originate from a study of T cell responses to AZD1222 COVID-19 vaccine. Measured with immunoSEQ multiplex PCR; TCRdb has only the in-frame clones, and not every one. This sample has about 120,000 clones, with around 87% found just once. Trimming shortened V by 6 bases and J by 5 bases, and 10 bases separated the two germline ends. CDR1 and CDR2 from the germline V gene are MGHDK and SYGVNS. The CDR3 is made up of 12 amino acids. Study findings and constraints: Receipt of two AZD1222 doses was followed by a rise in Spike-specific TCR breadth and depth.

The chain links TRBV25-1 to TRBJ1-1; the D is unclear. The material sequenced was peripheral blood, taken on day 0 of AZD1222 vaccination. This sequence originates from an adult in good health. The CDR3 DNA is TGTGCCAGCAGAGACGGGAGGACTGAAGCTTTCTTT. Translated: CASRDGRTEAFF.